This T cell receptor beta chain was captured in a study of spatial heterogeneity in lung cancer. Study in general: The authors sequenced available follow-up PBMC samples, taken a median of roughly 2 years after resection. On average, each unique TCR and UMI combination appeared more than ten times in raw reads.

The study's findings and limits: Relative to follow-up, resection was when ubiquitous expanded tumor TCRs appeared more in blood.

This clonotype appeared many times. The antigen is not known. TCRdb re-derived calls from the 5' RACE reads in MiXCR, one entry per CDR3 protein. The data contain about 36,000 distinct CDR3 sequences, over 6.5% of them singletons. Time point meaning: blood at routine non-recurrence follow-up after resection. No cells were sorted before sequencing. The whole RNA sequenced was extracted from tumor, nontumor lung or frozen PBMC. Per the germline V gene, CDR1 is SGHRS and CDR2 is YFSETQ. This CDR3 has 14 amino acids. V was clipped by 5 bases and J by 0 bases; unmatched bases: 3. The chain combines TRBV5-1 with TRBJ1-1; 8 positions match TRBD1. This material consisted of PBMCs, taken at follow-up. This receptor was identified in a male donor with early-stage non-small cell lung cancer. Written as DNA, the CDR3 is TGCGCCAGCAGTCAACAGGGGGTGAACACTGAAGCTTTCTTT. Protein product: CASSQQGVNTEAFF.